The 17 T cell receptor beta chains below were found in one sample sequenced in a study of CD8 T cells in ankylosing spondylitis. TCRdb re-analysed the 5' RACE reads in MiXCR, keeping a single row per CDR3 protein. This sample has some 250,000 distinct CDR3 sequences; approximately 24% occur once, and the top ten carry 0.5% to 0.75%. Specimen: blood, either unsorted or a sorted T cell fraction (not recorded which). The receptors derive from a male donor with ankylosing spondylitis or in good health (not recorded which).

This clonotype was observed a few times. This chain joins TRBV29-1 and TRBJ2-5; no clear D. Trimming removed 6 bases from V and 2 bases from J, with 13 bases in between. This CDR3 has 13 residues. Germline assignment: CDR1 SQVTM and CDR2 ANQGSEA. CDR3 in DNA: TGCAGCGTGGAGCTGGCAGTACAAGAGACCCAGTACTTC. Translation: CSVELAVQETQYF.

The chain uses TRBV2 and TRBJ1-2, with D hard to call. Germline loops: CDR1 SNHLY, CDR2 FYNNEI. The CDR3 runs 14 residues. The ends were cut back, 5 bases at V and 2 bases at J, with 12 bases in the middle. CDR3 protein: CASSTGGRNYGYTF. CDR3 coding DNA: TGTGCCAGCAGTACCGGAGGGAGGAACTATGGCTACACCTTC. Using reference TRBV2 and TRBJ1-2 for the parts outside the CDR3, the full variable domain is EPEVTQTPSHQVTQMGQEVILRCVPISNHLYFYWYRQILGQKVEFLVSFYNNEISEKSEIFDDQFSVERPDGSNFTLKIRSTKLEDSAMYFCASSTGGRNYGYTFGSGTRLTVV.

The chain employs TRBV28 and TRBJ2-5, with D possibly TRBD2 on 5 matching bases. Trimming left V 2 bases short and J 5 bases short, with 18 bases between. The length of the CDR3 is 16 residues. Germline CDR1 MDHEN, CDR2 SYDVKM. The CDR3 loop is CASSLQAYVGGETQYF. The CDR3 nucleotides read TGTGCCAGCAGTTTACAGGCGTATGTGGGCGGGGAGACCCAGTACTTC. The full variable domain, in which reference TRBV28 and TRBJ2-5 provide the parts outside the CDR3, is DVKVTQSSRYLVKRTGEKVFLECVQDMDHENMFWYRQDPGLGLRLIYFSYDVKMKEKGDIPEGYSVSREKKERFSLILESASTNQTSMYLCASSLQAYVGGETQYFGPGTRLLVL.

The rearrangement joins TRBV2 to TRBJ2-7; no clear D. V was cut by 7 bases and J by 2 bases, with 12 bases left in between. Germline CDR1 reads SNHLY; CDR2 reads FYNNEI. The CDR3 is 13 residues long. The CDR3 loop reads CASMMTATYEQYF. In DNA, the CDR3 is TGTGCCAGCATGATGACGGCAACCTACGAGCAGTACTTC.

The V and J genes are TRBV5-5 and TRBJ2-7; D remains unclear. Trimming stripped 0 bases from V and 2 bases from J, with 9 bases between. The CDR3 totals 14 residues. Germline CDR1 and CDR2: SGHKS and YYEKEE (reference sequence). The CDR3 sequence: CASSLAPAPYEQYF. The CDR3 nucleotides are TGTGCCAGCAGCTTGGCCCCCGCTCCCTACGAGCAGTACTTC.

The V call is TRBV12-3 or TRBV12-4, the J call TRBJ2-5, with D perhaps assigned TRBD1 or TRBD2 (5 bases each). This CDR3 spans 14 amino acids. V was shortened by 6 bases and J by 2 bases, with 13 bases between the two germline ends. The CDR3 nucleotides are TGTGCCAGCAGCATCGGGACGGCGCAAGAGACCCAGTACTTC. Protein product: CASSIGTAQETQYF.

This clonotype appeared many times. The chain recombines TRBV29-1 with TRBJ2-7, with a tentative D call TRBD1 (5 bases). Trimming removed 4 bases from V and 3 bases from J, with 13 bases in between. The CDR3 contains 13 residues. Germline CDR1 is SQVTM and CDR2 is ANQGSEA. The CDR3 region is CSVGKDRYYEQYF. The CDR3 bases are TGCAGCGTTGGGAAAGACAGATACTACGAGCAGTACTTC.

J is TRBJ1-1 and V is TRBV20-1; a possible D gene is TRBD1 (6 bases). This CDR3 has 12 amino acids. The V gene's germline CDR1 is DFQATT and CDR2 SNEGSKA (reference sequence). The ends were cut back, 7 bases at V and 6 bases at J, with 15 bases in the middle. CDR3 nucleotides: TGCAGTGGATTTGGGGGGGCATCTGAAGCTTTCTTT. Translating gives CSGFGGASEAFF.

The chain combines TRBV4-2 with TRBJ2-1; TRBD1 matches at 7 bases. The trim removed 1 base at V and 1 base at J, leaving 4 bases unmatched. Germline CDR1 reads LGHNA; CDR2 reads YNFKEQ. The CDR3 extends over 16 amino acids. The CDR3 coding sequence is TGTGCCAGCAGCCAAGCGGGACAGACATCCTACAATGAGCAGTTCTTC. It is translated as CASSQAGQTSYNEQFF.

This clonotype was observed a few times. The chain links TRBV12-3 or TRBV12-4 to TRBJ1-2; the D gene is possibly TRBD1 (5 bases). The CDR3 has 15 amino acids. Trimming took 4 bases from V and 8 from J, leaving 20 bases between them. CDR3 sequence reads: CASSSRGTPLGGYTF. As DNA, the CDR3 is TGTGCCAGCAGTTCCCGCGGGACGCCGTTGGGAGGCTACACCTTC.

The chain combines TRBV19 with TRBJ2-5; the match to TRBD1 covers 7 bases. The V gene's germline CDR1 is LNHDA and CDR2 SQIVND (reference sequence). This CDR3 has 16 residues. V gave up 3 bases and J gave up 0 bases; unmatched junction bases: 7. CDR3 in amino acids: CASSIGDSTYQETQYF. CDR3 sequence (DNA): TGTGCCAGTAGTATTGGGGACAGCACCTACCAAGAGACCCAGTACTTC.

This clonotype has ten or more counts. The V and J genes are TRBV12-3 or TRBV12-4 and TRBJ2-1; a weak D match, TRBD2 (6 bases). V lost 10 bases, J lost 6 bases, and 19 bases lay in between. The CDR3 consists of 14 residues. CDR3 loop: CATGDSSLGNEQFF. Here the CDR3 DNA reads TGTGCCACGGGAGATAGTTCACTTGGCAATGAGCAGTTCTTC.

This clonotype was detected many times. V is TRBV12-3 or TRBV12-4 and J is TRBJ1-2, with no clear D. This CDR3 spans 11 amino acids. V was trimmed by 4 bases and J by 3 bases, leaving 3 bases between them. The CDR3 nucleotides are TGTGCCAGCAGTTGGCACTATGGCTACACCTTC. It yields the protein CASSWHYGYTF.

Only a few counts were recorded for this clonotype. CDR3 sequence reads: CASSQSTGILAKNIQYF. The CDR3 nucleotides are TGCGCCAGCAGTCAATCCACAGGGATTTTAGCCAAAAACATTCAGTACTTC. The rearrangement links TRBV23-1 to TRBJ2-4; perhaps TRBD1 as D (6 bases). TRBV23-1 is assigned to the ORF class and has an uncertain function. Deletions cut 0 bases from V and 0 bases from J, with 12 bases between. CDR3 size: 17 residues.

Points on this clonotype: A clone one base away is much larger, so this may be a read error. Since the CDR3 does not end with the conserved phenylalanine or tryptophan, this likely comes from a read error. The J gene is TRBJ1-4, the V gene TRBV2; D gene unclear. Germline V gene data show CDR1 as SNHLY and CDR2 as FYNNEI. V shed 1 base and J shed 13 bases, with 10 bases lying between them. The CDR3 is made up of 12 amino acids. This CDR3 reads CASSEDWGLLFL. In DNA form, the CDR3 reads TGTGCCAGCAGTGAAGATTGGGGTTTACTGTTTCTT.

This clonotype has a handful of counts. This chain joins TRBV10-3 and TRBJ2-3, with 11 bases identical to TRBD2. Trimming at V came to 10 bases and at J to 2 bases, leaving 8 bases not matched to a gene. CDR3 length: 15 amino acids. The germline V gene encodes CDR1 ENHRY and CDR2 SYGVKD. The CDR3 DNA reads as TGTGCCAGCGCCACTAGCGGGGGACTCACAGATACGCAGTATTTT. Translation gives CASATSGGLTDTQYF.

The rearrangement joins TRBV20-1 to TRBJ2-7; TRBD1 or TRBD2 may be the D gene (7 bases each). This CDR3 is built from 14 residues. V lost 3 bases and J lost 3, with 15 bases in between. The germline CDR1 and CDR2 sequences are DFQATT and SNEGSKA (reference sequence). The CDR3 protein is CSASGGTVNYEQYF. The CDR3 DNA sequence: TGCAGTGCTAGCGGGGGGACAGTGAACTACGAGCAGTACTTC.